This TCR beta chain was documented in a study of human T cells and chemical hapten exposure. About the study: Patches that contained 0.01% DPC were applied to the upper back and read at 6 days. A mostly female patient group had alopecia areata, totalis or universalis.

This clonotype was picked up a small number of times. Time point given: patch test 1, 2 weeks after DPC sensitization. The treatment was: therapeutic diphenylcyclopropenone sensitization with weekly scalp DPC. Germline values: CDR1 MNHNY, CDR2 SVGAGI (reference sequence). CDR3 length equals 17 residues. Trimming pared 5 bases from V and 1 base from J, leaving 17 bases between. TCRdb itself ran the RACE reads through MiXCR, one entry per CDR3 protein. The sample consists of 120,000 or so distinct CDR3 sequences, 12% to 15% of them appearing once. This receptor was taken from a man aged 18 to 29 with alopecia areata. Some clones in this sample may be carry-over from other donors' samples. J is TRBJ2-2 and V is TRBV6-6; the D call may be TRBD1 or TRBD2 (5 bases each). Here the sequenced sample was whole blood, taken in connection with sensitization to the hapten diphenylcyclopropenone (DPC). The CDR3 sequence is CASSNPPGTENTGELFF. CDR3 DNA sequence: TGTGCCAGCAGTAATCCCCCCGGGACGGAGAACACCGGGGAGCTGTTTTTT.